The T cell receptor (beta chain) under discussion was sequenced for a study of blood T cell repertoires in COVID-19. As for the study in general: The United States, Italy and Spain provided the acute and convalescent COVID-19 samples. PBMCs, B-cell-depleted T cells, or T cells provided the cDNA or gDNA that made up the material.

Trimming stripped 3 bases from V and 5 bases from J, with 8 bases between. The CDR3 is 13 amino acids. This clone was picked up a small number of times. Methods used by the authors: Estimation of nucleated cell counts relied on the amplification of reference gene primers. Data came from immunoSEQ multiplex PCR; TCRdb stores just in-frame clones and leaves some out. V, J and clone size are taken as reported in that table, and D and trimming were inferred from the DNA itself. The sample has about 210,000 clones, 80% to 90% seen once. This TCR came from a man aged 40-49 years with acute or convalescent COVID-19. The rearrangement uses TRBV12-3 or TRBV12-4 and TRBJ1-5; D is undetermined. Sequencing was done on a sample of peripheral blood. CDR3 DNA: TGTGCCAGCAGTTTGTGGAGAGATCAGCCCCAGCATTTT. Amino acids: CASSLWRDQPQHF.